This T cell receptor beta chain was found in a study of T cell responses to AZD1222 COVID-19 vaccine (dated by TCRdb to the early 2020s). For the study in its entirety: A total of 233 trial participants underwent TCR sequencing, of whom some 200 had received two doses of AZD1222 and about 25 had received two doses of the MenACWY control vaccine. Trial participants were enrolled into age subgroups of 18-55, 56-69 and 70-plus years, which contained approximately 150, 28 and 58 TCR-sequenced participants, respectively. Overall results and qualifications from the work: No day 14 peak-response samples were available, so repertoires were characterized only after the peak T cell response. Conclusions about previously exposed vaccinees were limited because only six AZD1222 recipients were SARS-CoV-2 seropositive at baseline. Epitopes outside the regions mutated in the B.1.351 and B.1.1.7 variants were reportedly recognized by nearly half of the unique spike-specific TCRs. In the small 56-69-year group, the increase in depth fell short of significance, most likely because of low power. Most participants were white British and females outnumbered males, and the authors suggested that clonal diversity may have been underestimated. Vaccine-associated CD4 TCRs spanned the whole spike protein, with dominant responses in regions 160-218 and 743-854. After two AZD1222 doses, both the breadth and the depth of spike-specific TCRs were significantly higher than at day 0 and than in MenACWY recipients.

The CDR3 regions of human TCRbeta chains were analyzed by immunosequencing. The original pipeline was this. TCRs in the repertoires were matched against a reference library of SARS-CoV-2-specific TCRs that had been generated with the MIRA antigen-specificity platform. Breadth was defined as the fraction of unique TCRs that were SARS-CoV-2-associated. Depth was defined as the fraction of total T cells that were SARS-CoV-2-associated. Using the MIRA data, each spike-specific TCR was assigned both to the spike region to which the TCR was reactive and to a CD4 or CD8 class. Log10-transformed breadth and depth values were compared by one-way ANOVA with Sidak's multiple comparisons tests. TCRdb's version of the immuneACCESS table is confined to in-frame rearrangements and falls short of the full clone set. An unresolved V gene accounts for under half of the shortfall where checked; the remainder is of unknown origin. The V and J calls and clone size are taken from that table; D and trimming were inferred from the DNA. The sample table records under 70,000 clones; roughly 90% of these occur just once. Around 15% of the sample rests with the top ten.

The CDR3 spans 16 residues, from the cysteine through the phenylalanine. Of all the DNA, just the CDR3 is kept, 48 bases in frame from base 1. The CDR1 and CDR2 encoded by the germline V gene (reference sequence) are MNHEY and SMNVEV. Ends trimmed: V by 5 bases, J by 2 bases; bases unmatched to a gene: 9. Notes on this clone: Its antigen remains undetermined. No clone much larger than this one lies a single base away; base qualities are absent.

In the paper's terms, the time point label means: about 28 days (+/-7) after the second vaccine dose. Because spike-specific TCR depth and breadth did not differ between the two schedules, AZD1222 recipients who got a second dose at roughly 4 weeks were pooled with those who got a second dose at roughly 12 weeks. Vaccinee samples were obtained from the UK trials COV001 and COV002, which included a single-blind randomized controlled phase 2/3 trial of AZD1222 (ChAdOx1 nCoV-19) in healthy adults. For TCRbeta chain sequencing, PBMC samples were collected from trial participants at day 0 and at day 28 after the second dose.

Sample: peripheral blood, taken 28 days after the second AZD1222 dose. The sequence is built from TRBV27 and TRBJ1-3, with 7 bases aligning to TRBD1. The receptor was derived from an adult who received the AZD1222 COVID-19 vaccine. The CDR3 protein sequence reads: CASSPRTGTAGNTIYF. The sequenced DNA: TGTGCCAGCAGTCCGCGGACCGGGACAGCTGGAAACACCATATATTTT.